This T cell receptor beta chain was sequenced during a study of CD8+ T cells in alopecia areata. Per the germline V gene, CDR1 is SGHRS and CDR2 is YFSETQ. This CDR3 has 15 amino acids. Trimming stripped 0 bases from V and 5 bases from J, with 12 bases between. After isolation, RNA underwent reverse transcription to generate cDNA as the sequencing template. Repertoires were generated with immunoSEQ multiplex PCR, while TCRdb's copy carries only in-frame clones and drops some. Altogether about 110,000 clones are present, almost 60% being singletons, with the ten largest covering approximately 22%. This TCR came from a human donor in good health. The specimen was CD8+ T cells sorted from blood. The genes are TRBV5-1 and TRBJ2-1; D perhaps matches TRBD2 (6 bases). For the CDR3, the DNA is TGCGCCAGCAGCTTGGTTGCGGGACCAAACAATGAGCAGTTCTTC. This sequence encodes CASSLVAGPNNEQFF. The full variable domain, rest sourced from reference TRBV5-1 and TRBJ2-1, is KAGVTQTPRYLIKTRGQQVTLSCSPISGHRSVSWYQQTPGQGLQFLFEYFSETQRNKGNFPGRFSGRQFSNSRSEMNVSTLELGDSALYLCASSLVAGPNNEQFFGPGTRLTVL.